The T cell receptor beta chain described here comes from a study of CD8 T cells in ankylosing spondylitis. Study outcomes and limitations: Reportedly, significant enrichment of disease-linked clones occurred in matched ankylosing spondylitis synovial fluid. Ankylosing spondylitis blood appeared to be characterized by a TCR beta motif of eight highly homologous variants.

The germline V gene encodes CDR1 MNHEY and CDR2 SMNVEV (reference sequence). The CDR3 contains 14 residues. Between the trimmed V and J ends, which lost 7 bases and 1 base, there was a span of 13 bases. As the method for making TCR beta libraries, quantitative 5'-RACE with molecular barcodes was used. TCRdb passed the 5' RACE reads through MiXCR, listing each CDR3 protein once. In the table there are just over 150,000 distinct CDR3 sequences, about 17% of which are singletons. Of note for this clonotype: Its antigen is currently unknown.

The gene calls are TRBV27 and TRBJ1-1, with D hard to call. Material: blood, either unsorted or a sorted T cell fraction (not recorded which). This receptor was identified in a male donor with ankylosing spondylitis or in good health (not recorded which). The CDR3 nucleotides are TGTGCCAGCATGTCTCCGGGAGCGAACACTGAAGCTTTCTTT. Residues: CASMSPGANTEAFF.